The TCR beta chain described here comes from a study of blood T cell repertoires in COVID-19. Produced via immunoSEQ multiplex PCR; TCRdb's table is partial and in-frame only. The data contain 200,000 to 300,000 clones, 85% to 90% of them seen just once; the ten biggest clones take up 3% to 4%. The CDR3 is 16 amino acids. Germline values: CDR1 LNHDA, CDR2 SQIVND (reference sequence). Trimming removed 5 bases from V and 2 bases from J; junction bases left unmatched: 9. This TCR came from a woman in her thirties or forties with acute or convalescent COVID-19. This rearrangement joins TRBV19 to TRBJ2-5; 9 nucleotides align to TRBD1. Sequencing was done on a sample of peripheral blood. The CDR3 is CASSLLPGQGQETQYF. As DNA, the CDR3 is TGTGCCAGTAGTTTACTTCCGGGACAGGGACAAGAGACCCAGTACTTC.